Included here is one T cell receptor beta chain sequence, with context. TCRdb reprocessed the 5' RACE reads; each CDR3 protein has one entry and no DNA is given. Across approximately 400,000 distinct CDR3 sequences, the top ten clones capture 2.4% of the sample. The entry originates in a study of monozygotic twins with inflammatory bowel disease. The CDR3 extends over 14 amino acids. Germline CDR1 is DFQATT and CDR2 is SNEGSKA (reference sequence). V gene TRBV20-1 combines with J gene TRBJ2-7; TCRdb returns TRBD1, unconfirmable since there is no DNA. This clonotype originated in a human donor with ulcerative colitis or Crohn's disease, or a healthy co-twin of an affected twin (not recorded which). Sequencing was done on a sample of blood. CDR3: CSATGQVISYEQYF.